A selection of T cell receptor beta chains follows, all from one sample in a study of shared clonotypes between healthy human individuals. The method was immunoSEQ multiplex PCR; TCRdb's version includes in-frame clones alone and lacks a portion of them. Of more than 1,200,000 clones detected, approximately 98.5% appear once; the ten largest clones hold 0.3% to 0.45%. The specimen sequenced was naive CD4+ T cells sorted from blood. Receptors were obtained from a man younger than 40 in good health. Both conserved end residues are part of each CDR3. The D gene is left open where the match is weak. Clone size is shown for a subset of rows, as once, few, many or a class of expanded clone.

abundance,j_gene,len,d_gene,v_gene,CDR3aa,CDR3nt
-,TRBJ2-7,15,-,TRBV11-1,CASSLFGKSSYEQYF,TGTGCCAGCAGCTTATTTGGGAAGAGCTCCTACGAGCAGTACTTC
-,TRBJ2-7,16,TRBD2,TRBV11-2,CASSSISGRALYEQYF,TGTGCCAGCAGCTCCATTAGCGGGAGGGCCTTGTACGAGCAGTACTTC
-,TRBJ2-7,14,TRBD1,TRBV5-5,CASSLTGASYEQYF,TGTGCCAGCAGCTTGACAGGGGCAAGCTACGAGCAGTACTTC
-,TRBJ1-1,16,TRBD1,TRBV7-9,CASSTDREWMNTEAFF,TGTGCCAGCAGCACAGACAGGGAGTGGATGAACACTGAAGCTTTCTTT
-,TRBJ2-7,19,TRBD2,TRBV7-2,CASSLSRTSGGTPFGEQYF,TGTGCCAGCAGCTTAAGCCGGACTAGCGGGGGGACCCCTTTCGGCGAGCAGTACTTC
-,TRBJ2-1,17,TRBD2,TRBV14,CASSQERLAGGYNEQFF,TGTGCCAGCAGCCAAGAAAGACTAGCGGGAGGCTACAATGAGCAGTTCTTC
-,TRBJ2-1,16,TRBD1,TRBV30,CAWSVGFAGGINEQFF,TGTGCCTGGAGTGTTGGTTTCGCAGGGGGCATCAATGAGCAGTTCTTC
once,TRBJ2-7,15,TRBD1,TRBV5-1,CASSWGTAESYEQYF,TGCGCCAGCAGCTGGGGGACAGCGGAATCCTACGAGCAGTACTTC
-,TRBJ2-1,15,TRBD2,TRBV28,CASSLGGRSYNEQFF,TGTGCCAGCAGTTTAGGCGGGAGATCCTACAATGAGCAGTTCTTC
-,TRBJ2-1,15,TRBD2,TRBV5-1,CASSPLAGRSHEQFF,TGCGCCAGCAGTCCGCTAGCGGGGAGGTCCCATGAGCAGTTCTTC
-,TRBJ1-1,16,TRBD1,TRBV29-1,CSVGFSTGGFNTEAFF,TGCAGCGTTGGCTTCTCGACAGGGGGTTTCAACACTGAAGCTTTCTTT
-,TRBJ2-5,11,-,TRBV10-2,CASSELETQYF,TGCGCCAGCAGTGAGCTCGAGACCCAGTACTTC
-,TRBJ1-5,13,-,TRBV11-2,CASSLAGGQPQHF,TGTGCCAGCAGCTTAGCCGGCGGTCAGCCCCAGCATTTT
once,TRBJ2-7,14,-,TRBV27,CASSSQRSSYEQYF,TGTGCCAGCAGTTCCCAAAGGAGCTCCTACGAGCAGTACTTC
-,TRBJ2-1,14,TRBD2,TRBV7-8,CASSHGLAGDEQFF,TGTGCCAGCAGCCACGGACTAGCGGGAGACGAGCAGTTCTTC
-,TRBJ2-5,16,TRBD2,TRBV5-1,CASSAAGLAGPETQYF,TGCGCCAGCAGCGCGGCGGGACTAGCGGGACCAGAGACCCAGTACTTC
-,TRBJ1-1,12,-,TRBV6-1,CASSLGDTEAFF,TGTGCCAGCAGTCTAGGGGACACTGAAGCTTTCTTT
-,TRBJ2-7,12,-,TRBV7-2,CASSLRIYEQYF,TGTGCCAGCAGCTTACGGATTTACGAGCAGTACTTC
-,TRBJ2-5,14,-,TRBV11-3,CASSSGRNQETQYF,TGTGCCAGCAGCTCGGGACGGAACCAAGAGACCCAGTACTTC
-,TRBJ2-7,15,TRBD2,TRBV7-2,CASSTRTSGAYEQYF,TGTGCCAGCAGCACCCGGACTAGCGGTGCCTACGAGCAGTACTTC
-,TRBJ2-1,16,TRBD2,TRBV18,CASSPLAGGGRNEQFF,TGTGCCAGCTCACCACTAGCGGGAGGAGGTAGGAATGAGCAGTTCTTC
-,TRBJ1-3,15,-,TRBV4-3,CASSLVARSGNTIYF,TGCGCCAGCAGCCTGGTGGCGAGGTCTGGAAACACCATATATTTT
-,TRBJ2-1,14,-,TRBV5-1,CASTPFLGSNEQFF,TGCGCCAGCACCCCGTTTCTCGGGAGTAATGAGCAGTTCTTC
-,TRBJ2-3,14,-,TRBV19,CASSISSFGNTQYF,TGTGCCAGTAGTATAAGTTCGTTCGGAAATACGCAGTATTTT
-,TRBJ2-2,14,TRBD2,TRBV7-2,CASSLAGGPGELFF,TGTGCCAGCAGCTTGGCGGGAGGGCCCGGGGAGCTGTTTTTT
-,TRBJ2-2,15,TRBD2,TRBV6-1,CASSVSGGGSGELFF,TGTGCCAGCAGTGTTAGCGGGGGAGGCAGCGGGGAGCTGTTTTTT
-,TRBJ1-1,14,-,TRBV7-8,CASSLLSPNTEAFF,TGTGCCAGCAGCTTACTGAGTCCCAACACTGAAGCTTTCTTT
once,TRBJ2-7,14,-,TRBV2,CASMWVRSSYEQYF,TGTGCCAGCATGTGGGTCAGAAGCTCCTACGAGCAGTACTTC
once,TRBJ1-5,19,TRBD1,TRBV30,CAWSEGEGQGFIRNQPQHF,TGTGCCTGGAGTGAGGGTGAGGGACAGGGGTTTATTCGCAATCAGCCCCAGCATTTT
-,TRBJ2-7,17,-,TRBV7-8,CASSLANPGPAFYEQYF,TGTGCCAGCAGCTTAGCGAATCCGGGCCCTGCATTCTACGAGCAGTACTTC
-,TRBJ1-4,12,-,TRBV7-9,CASSLDSEKLFF,TGTGCCAGCAGCTTAGATAGTGAAAAACTGTTTTTT
-,TRBJ1-3,15,TRBD1,TRBV18,CASSPSGGSGNTIYF,TGTGCCAGCTCACCTTCAGGGGGCTCTGGAAACACCATATATTTT
-,TRBJ2-7,13,-,TRBV7-2,CASSSRPLGPENF,TGTGCCAGCAGCTCCCGCCCTTTAGGGCCGGAGAACTTC
-,TRBJ1-1,14,TRBD1,TRBV7-2,CASSLGDRGTEAFF,TGTGCCAGCAGCTTAGGGGACAGGGGCACTGAAGCTTTCTTT
once,TRBJ2-3,16,TRBD1,TRBV14,CASKKGDRGPTDTQYF,TGTGCCAGCAAGAAGGGGGACAGGGGGCCGACAGATACGCAGTATTTT
-,TRBJ2-1,13,-,TRBV7-2,CASSPGRGLDWFF,TGTGCCAGCAGCCCCGGGCGAGGGTTAGACTGGTTCTTC
-,TRBJ2-2,13,-,TRBV30,CAWHARNTGELFF,TGTGCCTGGCACGCTCGGAACACCGGGGAGCTGTTTTTT
-,TRBJ1-2,13,-,TRBV18,CASSPKQGPGYTF,TGTGCCAGCTCACCTAAACAGGGACCTGGCTACACCTTC
-,TRBJ2-5,16,-,TRBV5-6,CASSLAGQGEAETQYF,TGTGCCAGCAGCTTGGCCGGGCAGGGGGAGGCAGAGACCCAGTACTTC
-,TRBJ2-3,12,-,TRBV7-6,CASSQDTYTQYF,TGTGCCAGCAGCCAGGACACTTATACGCAGTATTTT
-,TRBJ1-2,15,-,TRBV5-1,CASSLEAGREKGYTF,TGCGCCAGCAGCTTGGAAGCAGGGAGGGAAAAAGGCTACACCTTC
-,TRBJ2-5,13,-,TRBV7-6,CASSLITQETQYF,TGTGCCAGCAGCTTAATAACCCAAGAGACCCAGTACTTC
-,TRBJ2-1,13,TRBD2,TRBV6-6,CASSLERDGEQFF,TGTGCCAGCAGTCTAGAGCGGGATGGGGAGCAGTTCTTC
-,TRBJ2-3,12,-,TRBV10-2,CASSLTGDTQYF,TGCGCCAGCTCCCTGACGGGTGATACGCAGTATTTT
-,TRBJ2-2,14,-,TRBV9,CASSVVRDTGELFF,TGTGCCAGCAGCGTAGTCAGAGACACCGGGGAGCTGTTTTTT
-,TRBJ1-2,13,-,TRBV5-4,CASSSPGAYGYTF,TGTGCCAGCAGTTCCCCCGGAGCCTATGGCTACACCTTC
-,TRBJ2-7,11,-,TRBV7-9,CASSLNGESYF,TGTGCCAGCAGTTTAAACGGGGAATCATACTTC
-,TRBJ2-1,15,-,TRBV7-2,CASSLFKGWENEQFF,TGTGCCAGCAGCTTATTTAAGGGCTGGGAAAATGAGCAGTTCTTC
-,TRBJ2-5,12,TRBD1,TRBV29-1,CSSRQGTETQYF,TGCAGCTCGAGACAGGGGACGGAGACCCAGTACTTC
-,TRBJ2-7,19,TRBD1,TRBV19,CASSIERPPVQGLPGEQYF,TGTGCCAGTAGTATAGAACGGCCCCCCGTACAGGGGCTGCCGGGCGAGCAGTACTTC
-,TRBJ2-1,17,-,TRBV7-8,CASSLSAGTSPYNEQFF,TGTGCCAGCAGCCTAAGTGCCGGGACCAGCCCCTACAATGAGCAGTTCTTC
-,TRBJ1-1,13,-,TRBV9,CASSVVVSTEAFF,TGTGCCAGCAGCGTAGTCGTGAGCACTGAAGCTTTCTTT
-,TRBJ2-3,17,TRBD2,TRBV9,CASSVYGAGGRTDTQYF,TGTGCCAGCAGCGTATACGGGGCGGGAGGGCGCACAGATACGCAGTATTTT